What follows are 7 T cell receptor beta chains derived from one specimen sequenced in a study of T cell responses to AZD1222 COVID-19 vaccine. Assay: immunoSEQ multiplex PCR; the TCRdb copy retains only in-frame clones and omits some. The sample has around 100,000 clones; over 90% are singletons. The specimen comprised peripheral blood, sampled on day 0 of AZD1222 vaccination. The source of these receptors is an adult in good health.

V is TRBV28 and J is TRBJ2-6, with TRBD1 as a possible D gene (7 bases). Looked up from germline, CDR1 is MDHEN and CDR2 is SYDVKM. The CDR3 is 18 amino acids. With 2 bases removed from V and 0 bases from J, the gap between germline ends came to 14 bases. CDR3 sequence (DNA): TGTGCCAGCAGTTTAAGGCGGGACAGCAGCTCTGGGGCCAACGTCCTGACTTTC. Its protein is CASSLRRDSSSGANVLTF.

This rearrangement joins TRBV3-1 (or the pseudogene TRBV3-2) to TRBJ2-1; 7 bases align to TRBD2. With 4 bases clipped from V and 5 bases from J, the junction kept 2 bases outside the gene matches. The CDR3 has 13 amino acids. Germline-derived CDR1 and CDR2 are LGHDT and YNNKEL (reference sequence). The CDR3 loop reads CASSRLADNEQFF. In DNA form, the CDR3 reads TGTGCCAGCAGCCGTCTAGCGGACAATGAGCAGTTCTTC.

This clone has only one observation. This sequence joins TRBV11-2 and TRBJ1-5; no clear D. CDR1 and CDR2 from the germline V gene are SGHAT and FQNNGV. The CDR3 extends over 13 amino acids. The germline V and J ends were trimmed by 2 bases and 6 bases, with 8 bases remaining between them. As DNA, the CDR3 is TGTGCCAGCAGCTTAAGCCTGGGTCAGCCCCAGCATTTT. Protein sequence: CASSLSLGQPQHF. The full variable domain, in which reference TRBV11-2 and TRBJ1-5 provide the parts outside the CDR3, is EAGVAQSPRYKIIEKRQSVAFWCNPISGHATLYWYQQILGQGPKLLIQFQNNGVVDDSQLPKDRFSAERLKGVDSTLKIQPAKLEDSAVYLCASSLSLGQPQHFGDGTRLSIL.

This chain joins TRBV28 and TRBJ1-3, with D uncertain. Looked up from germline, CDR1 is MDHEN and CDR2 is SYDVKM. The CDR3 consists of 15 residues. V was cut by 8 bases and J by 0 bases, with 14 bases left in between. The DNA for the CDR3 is TGTGCCAGCTACTCCAGTTGGGACTCTGGAAACACCATATATTTT. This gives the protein CASYSSWDSGNTIYF.

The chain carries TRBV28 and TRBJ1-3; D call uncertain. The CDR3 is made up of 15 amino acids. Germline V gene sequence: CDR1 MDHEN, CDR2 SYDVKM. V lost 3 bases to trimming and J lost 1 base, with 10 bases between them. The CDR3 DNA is TGTGCCAGCAGTTTCGGCAGGAGTTCTGGAAACACCATATATTTT. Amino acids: CASSFGRSSGNTIYF. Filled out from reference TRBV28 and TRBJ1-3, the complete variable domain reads DVKVTQSSRYLVKRTGEKVFLECVQDMDHENMFWYRQDPGLGLRLIYFSYDVKMKEKGDIPEGYSVSREKKERFSLILESASTNQTSMYLCASSFGRSSGNTIYFGEGSWLTVV.

This CDR3 reads CASSEGQQETQYF. CDR3 DNA sequence: TGTGCCAGCAGCGAGGGACAGCAAGAGACCCAGTACTTC. The chain uses TRBV16 and TRBJ2-5, with 7 positions matching TRBD1. The V segment lost 5 bases and the J segment 2 bases; nucleotides outside the gene matches: 2. The CDR3 length is 13 residues. Per germline, CDR1 KGHSY and CDR2 FQNENV. The whole variable domain, filled in from reference TRBV16 and TRBJ2-5, reads GEEVAQTPKHLVRGEGQKAKLYCAPIKGHSYVFWYQQVLKNEFKFLISFQNENVFDETGMPKERFSAKCLPNSPCSLEIQATKLEDSAVYFCASSEGQQETQYFGPGTRLLVL.

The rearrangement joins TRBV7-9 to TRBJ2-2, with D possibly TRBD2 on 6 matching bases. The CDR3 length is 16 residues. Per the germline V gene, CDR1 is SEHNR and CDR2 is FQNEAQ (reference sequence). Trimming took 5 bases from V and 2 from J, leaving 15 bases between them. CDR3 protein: CASSPPGRINTGELFF. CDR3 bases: TGTGCCAGCAGCCCCCCAGGGAGGATTAACACCGGGGAGCTGTTTTTT.